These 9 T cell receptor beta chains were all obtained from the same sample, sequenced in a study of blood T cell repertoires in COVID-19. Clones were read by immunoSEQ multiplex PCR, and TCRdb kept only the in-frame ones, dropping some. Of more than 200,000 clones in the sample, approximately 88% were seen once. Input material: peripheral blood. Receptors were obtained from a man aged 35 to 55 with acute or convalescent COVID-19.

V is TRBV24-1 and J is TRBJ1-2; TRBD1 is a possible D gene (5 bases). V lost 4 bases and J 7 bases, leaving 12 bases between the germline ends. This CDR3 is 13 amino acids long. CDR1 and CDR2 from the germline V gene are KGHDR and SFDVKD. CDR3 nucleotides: TGTGCCACCAGTGAGTTTGCCGACAGTGGCTACACCTTC. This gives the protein CATSEFADSGYTF.

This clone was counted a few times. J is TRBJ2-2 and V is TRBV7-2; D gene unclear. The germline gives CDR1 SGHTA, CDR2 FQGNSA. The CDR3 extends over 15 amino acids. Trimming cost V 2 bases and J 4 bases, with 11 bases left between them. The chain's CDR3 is CASSLLTQFTGELFF. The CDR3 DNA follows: TGTGCCAGCAGCTTACTCACCCAGTTCACCGGGGAGCTGTTTTTT.

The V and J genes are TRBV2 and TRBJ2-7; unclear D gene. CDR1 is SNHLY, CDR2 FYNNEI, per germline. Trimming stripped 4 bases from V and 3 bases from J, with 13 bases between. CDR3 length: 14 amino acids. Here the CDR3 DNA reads TGTGCCAGCAGTGGTTCGAGAAAATTCTACGAGCAGTACTTC. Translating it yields CASSGSRKFYEQYF.

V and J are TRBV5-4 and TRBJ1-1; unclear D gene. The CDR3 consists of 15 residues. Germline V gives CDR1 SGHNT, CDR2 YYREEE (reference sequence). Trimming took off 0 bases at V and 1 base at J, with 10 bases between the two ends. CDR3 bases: TGTGCCAGCAGCTTGGGAATGGGCAGGAACACTGAAGCTTTCTTT. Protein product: CASSLGMGRNTEAFF.

CDR3 sequence: CAIRDNVVDTGELFF. The CDR3 region has the DNA TGTGCCATCAGAGACAACGTTGTCGACACCGGGGAGCTGTTTTTT. The chain carries TRBV10-3 and TRBJ2-2, with unresolved D. This CDR3 spans 15 amino acids. V lost 6 bases, J lost 3 bases, and 14 bases lay in between. Germline CDR1 ENHRY, CDR2 SYGVKD.

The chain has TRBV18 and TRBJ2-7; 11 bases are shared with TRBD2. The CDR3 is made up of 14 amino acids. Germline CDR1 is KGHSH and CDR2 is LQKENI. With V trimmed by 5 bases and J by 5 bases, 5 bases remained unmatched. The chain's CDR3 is CASSTSGSTHEQYF. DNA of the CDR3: TGTGCCAGCTCAACTAGCGGGAGTACCCACGAGCAGTACTTC.

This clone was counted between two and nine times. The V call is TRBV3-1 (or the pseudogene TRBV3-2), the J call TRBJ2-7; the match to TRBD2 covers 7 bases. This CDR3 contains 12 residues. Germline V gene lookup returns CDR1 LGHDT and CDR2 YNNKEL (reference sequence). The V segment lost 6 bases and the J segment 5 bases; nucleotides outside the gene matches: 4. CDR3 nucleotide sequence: TGTGCCAGCAGTACAGCGGGGAACGAGCAGTACTTC. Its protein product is CASSTAGNEQYF.

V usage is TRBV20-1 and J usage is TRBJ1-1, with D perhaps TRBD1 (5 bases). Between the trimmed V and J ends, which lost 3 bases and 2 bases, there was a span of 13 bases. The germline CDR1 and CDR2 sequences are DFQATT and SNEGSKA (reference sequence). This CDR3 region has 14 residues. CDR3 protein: CSASRQGFNTEAFF. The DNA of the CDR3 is TGCAGTGCTAGTCGTCAGGGATTCAACACTGAAGCTTTCTTT.

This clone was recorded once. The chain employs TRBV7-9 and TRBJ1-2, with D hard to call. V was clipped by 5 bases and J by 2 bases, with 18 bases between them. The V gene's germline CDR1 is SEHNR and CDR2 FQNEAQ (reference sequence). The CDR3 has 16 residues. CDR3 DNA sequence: TGTGCCAGCAGCCCGCCACCAACCGAGGTGAACTATGGCTACACCTTC. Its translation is CASSPPPTEVNYGYTF.